This T cell receptor beta chain originates from a study of blood T cells in healthy people across ages. Per germline, CDR1 SNHLY and CDR2 FYNNEI. The CDR3 is 14 amino acids. It was approximately 10 milliliters of peripheral blood that were drawn from each donor. Primers used in a second PCR of roughly 6 to 12 cycles were a sample-barcoded 5' primer and a J-beta primer mix. Researchers report that a template-switch adaptor with 12 random nucleotides tagged each cDNA molecule. TCRdb processed the 5' RACE reads anew with MiXCR; each CDR3 protein has one entry. The sample holds 650,000 to 900,000 distinct CDR3 sequences, around 62% seen once. About this clonotype: This may stem from a read error, because a much larger clone lies one nucleotide away.

The sequence was collected from a young man in good health. V and J are TRBV2 and TRBJ1-1, with D possibly TRBD1 on 6 matching bases. Sequences were obtained from blood. The CDR3 nucleotides are TGTGCCATCAGTGCGCAGGGGACCAGGGAGGAAGCTTTCTTT. It translates to CAISAQGTREEAFF.